This T cell receptor (beta chain) was documented in a study of shared clonotypes between healthy human individuals. The study enrolled healthy HIV-negative adults without recent acute infections or vaccinations as donors. Caucasian adults residing in Nashville, Tennessee made up all the donors. This CDR3 contains 14 residues. Unmatched junction bases numbered 8, after V lost 4 bases and J lost 4 bases. The germline V gene has CDR1 SGHRS and CDR2 YFSETQ. Every immunoSEQ plate was one replicate of a subset's evenly spread DNA. Profiled with immunoSEQ multiplex PCR; TCRdb holds only in-frame clones, not every one. This sample carries some 2,000,000 clones, 90% to 97% of them seen once, and the ten largest clones take 0.13%.

The sequence came from a man aged 18 to 29 in good health. The source material was naive CD4+ T cells sorted from blood. The subset denotes: CD45RA+ positively selected. J is TRBJ2-7 and V is TRBV5-1; 7 nucleotides agree with TRBD1. For the CDR3, the DNA is TGCGCCAGCAGCCATACAGGGGTATTGTACGAGCAGTACTTC. Protein sequence: CASSHTGVLYEQYF.